A selection of T cell receptor beta chains follows, all from one sample in a study of blood T cell repertoires in COVID-19. The repertoire was sequenced with immunoSEQ multiplex PCR; TCRdb's copy has only in-frame clones and lacks some. The table shows tens of thousands of clones, with roughly 87% occurring only once. Sequencing was carried out using peripheral blood. The receptors derive from a man in his sixties with acute or convalescent COVID-19. Both conserved end residues are part of each CDR3. Each record gives: V gene, D gene, J gene, clone size, CDR3 DNA, CDR3 protein. A D gene is named only where the DNA matches it firmly. Only some rows state a clone size, as once, few, many or a class for expanded clones.

TRBV5-4	TRBD1	TRBJ1-2	NA	TGTGCCAGCAGCGCAAGACAGGGGCACTATGGCTACACCTTC	CASSARQGHYGYTF
TRBV14	TRBD1	TRBJ1-4	NA	TGTGCCAGCAGCTCTTACCGGGACAGGGTTGAAAAACTGTTTTTT	CASSSYRDRVEKLFF
TRBV6-7	NA	TRBJ2-2	NA	TGTGCCAGCAGGGGTCGACAGGCACGATCGAACACCGGGGAGCTGTTTTTT	CASRGRQARSNTGELFF
TRBV5-5	TRBD2	TRBJ2-2	NA	TGTGCCAGCAGCTTGGAGGCGGGGGCGAACACCGGGGAGCTGTTTTTT	CASSLEAGANTGELFF
TRBV5-1	TRBD1	TRBJ1-1	NA	TGCGCCAGCAGCACTAACAGGGGGGGGAACACTGAAGCTTTCTTT	CASSTNRGGNTEAFF
TRBV7-9	TRBD2	TRBJ2-7	NA	TGTGCCAGCAGCTTAGGACCGGGAGGGATCTACGAGCAGTACTTC	CASSLGPGGIYEQYF
TRBV12-3/TRBV12-4	TRBD1	TRBJ2-5	NA	TGTGCCAGCAGCTCAGACAGGGGAGAGACCCAGTACTTC	CASSSDRGETQYF
TRBV7-3	TRBD1	TRBJ1-2	NA	TGTGCCAGCAGCTTATCGGGACAGGGCTCTGGCTACACCTTC	CASSLSGQGSGYTF
TRBV30	NA	TRBJ1-1	NA	TGTGCCTGGAGTGTACGGGTAGGCATGAACACTGAAGCTTTCTTT	CAWSVRVGMNTEAFF
TRBV7-9	TRBD1	TRBJ2-1	once	TGTGCCAGCAGCTATGTCACAGGGGGATACAATGAGCAGTTCTTC	CASSYVTGGYNEQFF
TRBV3-1/TRBV3-2	NA	TRBJ2-3	NA	TGTGCCAGCAGCCAAGATTCGAGACTAGATGCAGATACGCAGTATTTT	CASSQDSRLDADTQYF
TRBV5-6	NA	TRBJ1-1	NA	TGTGCCAGCAGCCCCAGGGCGGGGACTGAAGCTTTCTTT	CASSPRAGTEAFF
TRBV5-4	NA	TRBJ1-5	few	TGTGCCAGCAGCTTACAGGGAGCGGGCAATCAGCCCCAGCATTTT	CASSLQGAGNQPQHF
TRBV5-1	NA	TRBJ2-3	NA	TGCGCCAGCAGCCCGGGTGTGAGCACAGATACGCAGTATTTT	CASSPGVSTDTQYF
TRBV6-5	NA	TRBJ1-1	NA	TGTGCCAGCAGGTCCAGGGGACAGAACACTGAAGCTTTCTTT	CASRSRGQNTEAFF
TRBV9	TRBD2	TRBJ2-1	NA	TGTGCCAGCAGCCAGTTGGCGGGGGGGCAAAATGAGCAGTTCTTC	CASSQLAGGQNEQFF
TRBV24-1	TRBD1	TRBJ2-3	once	TGTGCCACCAGCTCCGGGACAGGGGACCTTAGCACAGATACGCAGTATTTT	CATSSGTGDLSTDTQYF
TRBV6-4	NA	TRBJ1-5	NA	TGTGCCAGCAGTGAGGGGAGGAATCAGCCCCAGCATTTT	CASSEGRNQPQHF
TRBV12-5	NA	TRBJ2-1	NA	TGTGCTAGTGAACGAGGACTAACCTACAATGAGCAGTTCTTC	CASERGLTYNEQFF
TRBV10-3	NA	TRBJ2-5	NA	TGTGCCATCAGTGACCAGGAGACCCAGTACTTC	CAISDQETQYF
TRBV6-2/TRBV6-3	NA	TRBJ2-7	NA	TGTGCCAGCAGTTACTCGAACTTCCAGGAGGATTCCTACGAGCAGTACTTC	CASSYSNFQEDSYEQYF
TRBV30	NA	TRBJ1-5	NA	TGTGCCTGGAGTGACGACACCCCGGGGAGCAATCAGCCCCAGCATTTT	CAWSDDTPGSNQPQHF
TRBV10-2	NA	TRBJ1-1	once	TGCGCCAGCAGATTGACAGGAAACACTGAAGCTTTCTTT	CASRLTGNTEAFF
TRBV7-9	TRBD1	TRBJ1-2	NA	TGTGCCAGCAGCTCAGACAGGGGGCTCTCCTATGGCTACACCTTC	CASSSDRGLSYGYTF
TRBV7-2	NA	TRBJ1-3	NA	TGTGCCAGCAGCTTAGCGGGTGGCAGGGCCAGAAACACCATATATTTT	CASSLAGGRARNTIYF
TRBV6-5	TRBD1	TRBJ1-1	medium-sized	TGTGCCAGCAGCCCCCGGGACAGGGTTGGGACTGAAGCTTTCTTT	CASSPRDRVGTEAFF
TRBV18	TRBD2	TRBJ2-7	few	TGTGCCAGCTCACCTAGCGGGGGCGAGCAGTACTTC	CASSPSGGEQYF
TRBV10-1	NA	TRBJ1-1	NA	TGCGCCAGCAGTGAGTCGAGGACATGGGGCACTGAAGCTTTCTTT	CASSESRTWGTEAFF
TRBV30	NA	TRBJ1-2	NA	TGTGCCTGGAGATCAGTGGAGGGGCAAGTCTATGGCTACACCTTC	CAWRSVEGQVYGYTF
TRBV7-2	NA	TRBJ2-7	NA	TGTGCCAGCAGCCCTAGAGCGTTTAACGAGCAGTACTTC	CASSPRAFNEQYF
TRBV10-3	TRBD1	TRBJ2-7	NA	TGTGCCATCAGAGACTCAGACAGGGGCTGGGCCGAGCAGTACTTC	CAIRDSDRGWAEQYF
TRBV2	NA	TRBJ2-3	NA	TGTGCCAGCAGTGTCCAACTAGCCGAACGCACAGATACGCAGTATTTT	CASSVQLAERTDTQYF
TRBV30	NA	TRBJ1-3	NA	TGTGCCTGGAGTTTGGGGACATTAGGAAACACCATATATTTT	CAWSLGTLGNTIYF
TRBV9	NA	TRBJ2-1	NA	TGTGCCAGCAGCCGGGTAAGCGGAGGGAATGAGCAGTTCTTC	CASSRVSGGNEQFF
TRBV5-1	NA	TRBJ2-1	NA	TGCGCCAGCAGCTTCGGGGGAGCGGGCAATGAGCAGTTCTTC	CASSFGGAGNEQFF
TRBV5-4	NA	TRBJ2-3	few	TGTGCCAGCAAGTTATCTAGTAAGACAGATACGCAGTATTTT	CASKLSSKTDTQYF
TRBV11-2	NA	TRBJ2-2	NA	TGTGCCAGCAGCCCATGGGGCGACGGGGAGCTGTTTTTT	CASSPWGDGELFF
TRBV20-1	TRBD2	TRBJ2-7	NA	TGCAGTGCTAGTCCTGCAGCGGGGGGGGCTTACGAGCAGTACTTC	CSASPAAGGAYEQYF
TRBV5-5	NA	TRBJ1-1	NA	TGTGCCAGCAGCGGCCAGGGGAAAGCTTTCTTT	CASSGQGKAFF
TRBV5-4	TRBD1	TRBJ1-4	NA	TGTGCCAGCAGCTTACAGGGGCCTAATGAAAAACTGTTTTTT	CASSLQGPNEKLFF
TRBV6-5	NA	TRBJ2-3	NA	TGTGCCAGCAGTTACGAGGGGGGGGCGCCTACAGATACGCAGTATTTT	CASSYEGGAPTDTQYF
TRBV5-1	NA	TRBJ1-2	once	TGCGCCAGCAGCTCACAGACCTCTAACTATGGCTACACCTTC	CASSSQTSNYGYTF
TRBV5-5	TRBD1	TRBJ2-1	NA	TGTGCCAGCAGCTCTAACAGGGGTTACTACAATGAGCAGTTCTTC	CASSSNRGYYNEQFF
TRBV6-2/TRBV6-3	NA	TRBJ2-3	NA	TGTGCCAGCAGTTACTCGCTCGGAGGGGATACGCAGTATTTT	CASSYSLGGDTQYF
TRBV7-3	TRBD2	TRBJ2-3	NA	TGTGCCAGCAGTAAACTAGCGGGGAGTGCTAGCACAGATACGCAGTATTTT	CASSKLAGSASTDTQYF
TRBV19	TRBD2	TRBJ2-7	NA	TGTGCCAGTAGCGAACTAGCGGGGTTCCACGAGCAGTACTTC	CASSELAGFHEQYF
TRBV19	TRBD1	TRBJ1-4	NA	TGTGCCAGTAGTGGAATGACAGGGGCGGCCGCAACTAATGAAAAACTGTTTTTT	CASSGMTGAAATNEKLFF